What follows are 14 T cell receptor beta chains derived from one specimen sequenced in a study of T-cell reconstitution after alpha-beta-depleted transplantation in children (TCRdb year 2016). The method was PCR. The sequencer listed for this sample is Illumina HiSeq 2500. TCR libraries were prepared with molecular barcoding, using unique molecular identifiers to normalize TCRbeta repertoire quantification. Using fastp at Q25 and MiXCR, TCRdb reprocessed the public reads and kept productive beta chains. Identical CDR3 proteins give one entry, which carries the most common genes and DNA. The sample table contains 350,000 to 450,000 distinct CDR3 sequences; only one count was recorded for about a fifth of them. The ten largest make up about 3.8% of the sample. Specimen: PBMCs from the stem cell graft donor, collected from the stem cell graft. The receptor set was obtained from a human donor who donated a stem cell graft to a child with acute myeloid leukemia.

The V and J genes are TRBV29-1 and TRBJ2-3, with D tentatively TRBD1 or TRBD2 (6 bases each). V lost 6 bases and J lost 0, with 13 bases in between. This CDR3 spans 14 amino acids. CDR1 and CDR2 from the germline V gene are SQVTM and ANQGSEA. DNA of the CDR3: TGCAGCGTCAAGGGGGGTACTAGCACAGATACGCAGTATTTT. This codes for CSVKGGTSTDTQYF.

This clonotype came up many times. The rearrangement links TRBV3-1 to TRBJ2-7; a weak D match, TRBD1 (6 bases). There are 15 residues in the CDR3. V shed 1 base and J shed 0 bases, with 10 bases lying between them. The V gene's germline CDR1 is LGHDT and CDR2 YNNKEL (reference sequence). DNA of the CDR3: TGTGCCAGCAGCCAAGGGACAGAGCTCTCCTACGAGCAGTACTTC. Protein: CASSQGTELSYEQYF.

This chain uses TRBV4-2 with TRBJ1-2, with D uncertain. The CDR3 sequence is 16 residues long. Trimming pared 0 bases from V and 4 bases from J, leaving 15 bases between. Per germline, CDR1 LGHNA and CDR2 YNFKEQ. In DNA, the CDR3 is TGTGCCAGCAGCCAAGATAGAAGGGAATTGAGCTATGGCTACACCTTC. Protein product: CASSQDRRELSYGYTF.

V is TRBV5-1 and J is TRBJ2-7; 10 nucleotides line up with TRBD1. With V trimmed by 3 bases and J by 6 bases, 6 bases remained unmatched. Germline lookup yields CDR1 SGHRS and CDR2 YFSETQ. The CDR3 contains 14 residues. CDR3 sequence: CASSSRDRGLEQYF. The CDR3 nucleotides read TGCGCCAGCAGCTCGCGGGACAGGGGTCTCGAGCAGTACTTC.

The chain uses TRBV23-1 and TRBJ1-1; D is unclear. TRBV23-1 has ORF status, its function being uncertain. This CDR3 is built from 17 residues. The V gene lost 0 bases and the J gene lost 3 bases, with 17 bases spanning the gap. The CDR3, as DNA: TGCGCCAGCAGTCAATCTATTATGGGGAGGCAGGACACTGAAGCTTTCTTT. The encoded protein is CASSQSIMGRQDTEAFF.

At least ten counts were recorded for this clonotype. The gene calls are TRBV20-1 and TRBJ2-7, with TRBD2 matching 12 bases. The CDR3 has 12 amino acids. The ends lost 3 bases at V and 7 bases at J; junction bases unmatched: 1. Germline assignment: CDR1 DFQATT and CDR2 SNEGSKA (reference sequence). The CDR3 loop is CSARTSGREQYF. The CDR3 region has the DNA TGCAGTGCTAGGACTAGCGGGAGAGAGCAGTACTTC.

Regarding this clonotype: The junction shows a germline mismatch at one end, possibly a read error. The chain links TRBV5-1 to TRBJ2-7; 9 positions agree with TRBD1. Per germline, CDR1 SGHRS and CDR2 YFSETQ. The CDR3 loop spans 15 amino acids. CDR3 sequence reads: CASSRDGTGSSEQYF. CDR3 DNA: TGCGCCAGCAGCAGAGACGGGACAGGGTCCTCCGAGCAGTACTTC. Looking up the rest from reference TRBV5-1 and TRBJ2-7 gives the full variable domain: KAGVTQTPRYLIKTRGQQVTLSCSPISGHRSVSWYQQTPGQGLQFLFEYFSETQRNKGNFPGRFSGRQFSNSRSEMNVSTLELGDSALYLCASSRDGTGSSEQYFGPGTRLTVT.

The chain joins TRBV11-2 to TRBJ2-1; 10 bases are shared with TRBD2. Germline trimming cut 6 bases from V and 6 bases from J; bases unmatched to any gene: 11. The CDR3 consists of 16 residues. Germline CDR1 reads SGHAT; CDR2 reads FQNNGV. CDR3 loop: CASSSIAGGWVNEQFF. CDR3 DNA sequence: TGTGCCAGCAGTTCGATAGCGGGAGGTTGGGTCAATGAGCAGTTCTTC.

This clonotype was detected many times. The chain recombines TRBV28 with TRBJ1-1; D not resolved. The germline gives CDR1 MDHEN, CDR2 SYDVKM. CDR3 size: 13 residues. V shed 6 bases and J shed 1 base, with 9 bases lying between them. The CDR3: CASSLDGNTEAFF. The CDR3 DNA reads TGTGCCAGCAGCCTGGACGGGAACACTGAAGCTTTCTTT.

The V and J genes are TRBV5-1 and TRBJ2-1; D is possibly TRBD1 or TRBD2 (5 bases each). V dropped 4 bases and J dropped 0 bases, with 14 bases sitting between them. Germline V gives CDR1 SGHRS, CDR2 YFSETQ. The CDR3 runs 16 residues. In DNA form, the CDR3 reads TGCGCCAGCAGCAAAGAGGGGCTGAGCTCCTACAATGAGCAGTTCTTC. Its protein is CASSKEGLSSYNEQFF.

This clonotype was seen more than once but under ten times. The CDR3 here is CASGESWGSYEQYF. In nucleotides, the CDR3 is TGTGCCAGCGGTGAGAGTTGGGGATCCTACGAGCAGTACTTC. The V and J genes are TRBV27 and TRBJ2-7; D is ambiguous. The V gene's germline CDR1 is MNHEY and CDR2 SMNVEV (reference sequence). Trimming stripped 8 bases from V and 1 base from J, with 15 bases between. The CDR3 sequence is 14 residues long.

This clonotype occurred a few times. The chain is built from TRBV7-9 and TRBJ2-3; a possible D gene is TRBD1 (6 bases). Per germline, CDR1 SEHNR and CDR2 FQNEAQ (reference sequence). V was cut by 0 bases and J by 5 bases, with 18 bases left in between. The CDR3 is made up of 17 amino acids. Written as DNA, the CDR3 is TGTGCCAGCAGCTTAGCGTTGGGGGCCCCAACACAAGATACGCAGTATTTT. Amino acid sequence: CASSLALGAPTQDTQYF. Full variable domain (missing parts from reference TRBV7-9 and TRBJ2-3): DTGVSQNPRHKITKRGQNVTFRCDPISEHNRLYWYRQTLGQGPEFLTYFQNEAQLEKSRLLSDRFSAERPKGSFSTLEIQRTEQGDSAMYLCASSLALGAPTQDTQYFGPGTRLTVL.

The chain joins TRBV2 to TRBJ2-7; no definite D call. The CDR3 spans 13 residues. Germline V gives CDR1 SNHLY, CDR2 FYNNEI. Trimming cost V 3 bases and J 9 bases, with 15 bases left between them. CDR3 sequence reads: CASSEGRQSGQYF. CDR3 in DNA: TGTGCCAGCAGTGAGGGTAGACAATCCGGGCAGTACTTC.

The genes are TRBV12-3 or TRBV12-4 and TRBJ2-3; D is ambiguous. Trimming took off 1 base at V and 6 bases at J, with 8 bases between the two ends. The CDR3 loop spans 13 amino acids. This CDR3 is CASSLGRFDTQYF. CDR3 DNA: TGTGCCAGCAGTTTAGGGAGATTTGATACGCAGTATTTT.